A selection of T cell receptor beta chains follows, all from one sample in a study of technical replicates of blood from several donors. Here immunoSEQ multiplex PCR was the method, and the copy in TCRdb shows in-frame clones only, minus some. Seen here are under 15,000 clones, roughly 94% observed once, and the top ten hold approximately 7.2%. Sequences were obtained from PBMCs. These receptor sequences come from a human donor in good health. CDR3s include the opening cysteine and the closing phenylalanine or tryptophan. The D gene is left open where the match is weak. Size values are once, few and many counts, or a class for expanded clones, and some rows have none.

j_gene: TRBJ1-2
v_gene: TRBV9
abundance: NA
d_gene: NA
CDR3aa: CASSTSVDRQNYGYTF
CDR3nt: TGTGCCAGCAGCACATCCGTCGACCGACAAAACTATGGCTACACCTTC

j_gene: TRBJ2-3
v_gene: TRBV7-9
abundance: NA
d_gene: TRBD2
CDR3aa: CASGSGAGGADTQYF
CDR3nt: TGTGCCAGCGGGAGCGGAGCGGGAGGGGCAGATACGCAGTATTTT

j_gene: TRBJ2-7
v_gene: TRBV5-1
abundance: NA
d_gene: TRBD2
CDR3aa: CASSSLAGGNYEQYF
CDR3nt: TGCGCCAGCAGCTCGCTAGCGGGAGGGAACTACGAGCAGTACTTC

j_gene: TRBJ2-3
v_gene: TRBV11-3
abundance: NA
d_gene: TRBD2
CDR3aa: CASSLSGTSLTDTQYF
CDR3nt: TGTGCCAGCAGCTTATCCGGGACTAGCCTAACAGATACGCAGTATTTT

j_gene: TRBJ2-7
v_gene: TRBV30
abundance: NA
d_gene: TRBD1
CDR3aa: CAWIDRGPYEQYF
CDR3nt: TGTGCCTGGATCGACAGGGGGCCCTACGAGCAGTACTTC

j_gene: TRBJ1-2
v_gene: TRBV10-3
abundance: NA
d_gene: NA
CDR3aa: CAIRDSSLSYGYTF
CDR3nt: TGTGCCATCAGGGACAGTTCTTTGAGCTATGGCTACACCTTC

j_gene: TRBJ2-1
v_gene: TRBV4-1
abundance: NA
d_gene: TRBD2
CDR3aa: CASSQDGGSAIYEQFF
CDR3nt: TGCGCCAGCAGCCAAGACGGGGGGAGCGCGATCTATGAGCAGTTCTTC

j_gene: TRBJ2-3
v_gene: TRBV11-2
abundance: NA
d_gene: TRBD2
CDR3aa: CASSLRLAGVKSDTQYF
CDR3nt: TGTGCCAGCAGCCTTCGACTAGCGGGAGTGAAGTCAGATACGCAGTATTTT

j_gene: TRBJ1-1
v_gene: TRBV2
abundance: NA
d_gene: TRBD1
CDR3aa: CASTHPPDRENTEAFF
CDR3nt: TGTGCCAGCACCCATCCCCCCGACAGGGAGAACACTGAAGCTTTCTTT

j_gene: TRBJ2-1
v_gene: TRBV19
abundance: NA
d_gene: TRBD2
CDR3aa: CASSILAGVSYNEQFF
CDR3nt: TGTGCCAGTAGTATTCTGGCGGGAGTCTCGTACAATGAGCAGTTCTTC

j_gene: TRBJ2-1
v_gene: TRBV6-5
abundance: NA
d_gene: TRBD1
CDR3aa: CASRTLPWTGWVQVF
CDR3nt: TGTGCCAGCAGGACGCTACCTTGGACAGGGTGGGTTCAGGTCTTC

j_gene: TRBJ2-7
v_gene: TRBV5-1
abundance: NA
d_gene: NA
CDR3aa: CASSSLQGSPRDEQYF
CDR3nt: TGCGCCAGCAGCTCACTACAGGGATCCCCTAGGGACGAGCAGTACTTC

j_gene: TRBJ2-7
v_gene: TRBV28
abundance: NA
d_gene: NA
CDR3aa: CASSSQLRSSYEQYF
CDR3nt: TGTGCCAGCAGCTCCCAACTGCGGAGCTCCTACGAGCAGTACTTC

j_gene: TRBJ2-1
v_gene: TRBV15
abundance: NA
d_gene: NA
CDR3aa: CATSRVRDTGEQFF
CDR3nt: TGTGCCACCAGCAGAGTAAGGGACACGGGGGAGCAGTTCTTC

j_gene: TRBJ2-1
v_gene: TRBV4-2
abundance: once
d_gene: NA
CDR3aa: CASSQDPSAWGVNEQFF
CDR3nt: TGTGCCAGCAGCCAAGATCCTAGCGCCTGGGGGGTTAATGAGCAGTTCTTC

j_gene: TRBJ2-7
v_gene: TRBV15
abundance: NA
d_gene: TRBD1
CDR3aa: CATSRGGGQGQLEQYF
CDR3nt: TGTGCCACCAGCAGAGGAGGGGGACAGGGCCAGCTCGAGCAGTACTTC

j_gene: TRBJ2-5
v_gene: TRBV28
abundance: few
d_gene: TRBD1
CDR3aa: CASGNRDRAWAQYF
CDR3nt: TGTGCCAGCGGTAACCGGGACAGGGCTTGGGCCCAGTACTTC

j_gene: TRBJ2-5
v_gene: TRBV11-2
abundance: NA
d_gene: NA
CDR3aa: CASSLDYRHGSAETQYF
CDR3nt: TGTGCCAGCAGCTTAGACTACAGGCACGGGAGTGCGGAGACCCAGTACTTC

j_gene: TRBJ2-7
v_gene: TRBV6-5
abundance: NA
d_gene: TRBD2
CDR3aa: CASSNSGGGNYEQYF
CDR3nt: TGTGCCAGCAGTAACTCTGGGGGGGGTAACTACGAGCAGTACTTC

j_gene: TRBJ2-2
v_gene: TRBV18
abundance: NA
d_gene: TRBD1
CDR3aa: CASSPRTGANTGELFF
CDR3nt: TGTGCCAGCTCACCCAGGACAGGCGCGAACACCGGGGAGCTGTTTTTT

j_gene: TRBJ2-5
v_gene: TRBV6-5
abundance: NA
d_gene: TRBD2
CDR3aa: CASMRESRETQYF
CDR3nt: TGTGCCAGCATGCGGGAGAGTCGAGAGACCCAGTACTTC

j_gene: TRBJ1-5
v_gene: TRBV6-1
abundance: once
d_gene: NA
CDR3aa: CASSPLGRANQPQHF
CDR3nt: TGTGCCAGCAGTCCCCTCGGCAGGGCTAATCAGCCCCAGCATTTT

j_gene: TRBJ1-1
v_gene: TRBV18
abundance: NA
d_gene: NA
CDR3aa: CASSPAGRSGTEAFF
CDR3nt: TGTGCCAGCTCACCCGCTGGAAGGTCGGGCACTGAAGCTTTCTTT